The clone carrying this TCR beta chain was seen at least ten times. Its specificity is not known. Each CDR3 protein gets one entry after TCRdb re-called the reads with MiXCR. The data hold around 800,000 distinct CDR3 sequences, with approximately 29% observed a single time. The data were obtained in a study of T cell repertoires in cytomegalovirus infection. Study details: Use of recently identified HLA-C-restricted and well-studied HLA-B-restricted CMV epitopes was part of the study. Indications came from public TCR beta signatures; they pointed to CMV infection and to a matching HLA type. Study-wide results and caveats: Dominating the ex vivo response were TCR beta clonotypes that were CMV-specific and HLA-C-restricted. The cumulative frequency of public TCR beta families distinguished individuals who carried CMV together with the relevant HLA.

V lost 10 bases to trimming and J lost 4 bases, with 12 bases between them. The germline CDR1 and CDR2 sequences are SGHTA and FQGNSA. The CDR3 sequence is 12 residues long. The specimen was cultured CD8+ T cells from PBMCs, collected from culture after CMV antigen stimulation. This chain links TRBV7-2 with TRBJ2-3, with no clear D. The TCR was taken from a human donor in good health (CMV status not recorded). Some clones in this sample may be carry-over from other donors' samples. CDR3 nucleotide sequence: TGTGCCAACTCGAGACCGGCAGATACGCAGTATTTT. Protein sequence: CANSRPADTQYF.